What follows are 10 T cell receptor beta chains derived from one specimen sequenced in a study of regulatory T cells in long-lasting Graves disease. Documented time point: newly diagnosed GD, antithyroid drugs for less than 3 months. Following extraction of RNA from PBMCs, that RNA was used to make the TCR library. Building of the TCR beta libraries involved iRepertoire HTBI primers and Arm-PCR of CDR3 regions. From the multiplex PCR reads, TCRdb called clonotypes with MiXCR, one entry per CDR3 protein. The sample shows about 240,000 distinct CDR3 sequences, around 20% of them seen only once. The material sequenced was peripheral blood mononuclear cells (PBMCs), taken at new diagnosis, from a patient treated with antithyroid drugs. Every receptor here comes from a female donor with Graves disease.

The table lists this clonotype with many counts. The chain joins TRBV10-3 to TRBJ2-2, with D perhaps given as TRBD1 or TRBD2 (5 bases each). With 10 bases removed from V and 2 bases from J, the gap between germline ends came to 14 bases. This CDR3 comprises 14 residues. Germline V gives CDR1 ENHRY, CDR2 SYGVKD. The CDR3 sequence is CASQGRTNTGELFF. CDR3 nucleotide sequence: TGTGCCAGCCAGGGACGGACAAACACCGGGGAGCTGTTTTTT.

The sample holds a few counts of this clonotype. The gene calls are TRBV27 and TRBJ2-2; TRBD1 or TRBD2 may be the D gene (5 bases each). Germline-derived CDR1 and CDR2 are MNHEY and SMNVEV (reference sequence). V was clipped by 7 bases and J by 2 bases, with 11 bases between them. The CDR3 consists of 14 residues. This CDR3 reads CASTPGRNTGELFF. DNA for the CDR3: TGTGCCAGCACCCCGGGACGAAACACCGGGGAGCTGTTTTTT.

The J gene is TRBJ2-5, the V gene TRBV7-2; 8 nucleotides align to TRBD1. The CDR3 is 14 residues long. The germline V gene has CDR1 SGHTA and CDR2 FQGNSA. V trimming: 3 bases; J trimming: 5 bases; junction bases outside the gene matches: 5. CDR3 sequence (DNA): TGTGCCAGCAGCTTCTCAGGGGGCGGGGAGACCCAGTACTTC. It encodes CASSFSGGGETQYF.

This clonotype came up many times. One end of the junction is discordant with germline, which a read error may explain. The chain recombines TRBV5-1 with TRBJ1-4, with a weak D call TRBD1 (5 bases). Germline CDR1 reads SGHRS; CDR2 reads YFSETQ. This CDR3 is built from 13 residues. DNA for the CDR3: TGTGCCAGCAGCTTAGGGACGGGGGAAAAACTGTTTTTT. It translates to CASSLGTGEKLFF. Full variable domain (remainder filled in from reference TRBV5-1 and TRBJ1-4): KAGVTQTPRYLIKTRGQQVTLSCSPISGHRSVSWYQQTPGQGLQFLFEYFSETQRNKGNFPGRFSGRQFSNSRSEMNVSTLELGDSALYLCASSLGTGEKLFFGSGTQLSVL.

The chain joins TRBV2 to TRBJ1-2, with no clear D. Trimming stripped 5 bases from V and 5 bases from J, with 6 bases between. Germline values: CDR1 SNHLY, CDR2 FYNNEI. The CDR3 covers 11 residues. CDR3 loop: CASSRAYGYTF. DNA for the CDR3: TGTGCCAGCAGTCGGGCTTATGGCTACACCTTC.

This clonotype was seen only a few times. A much larger clone is a single base away; this may be a read error. The V and J genes are TRBV9 and TRBJ2-7; weak D call: TRBD2 (7 bases). The CDR3 is 14 amino acids. The germline V gene has CDR1 SGDLS and CDR2 YYNGEE. The ends were cut back, 2 bases at V and 5 bases at J, with 14 bases in the middle. This chain's CDR3 is CASSVGGDIHEQYF. The DNA of the CDR3 is TGTGCCAGCAGCGTGGGGGGGGACATCCACGAGCAGTACTTC.

This clonotype was counted ten times or more. The gene calls are TRBV10-1 and TRBJ2-3; no clear D gene. The CDR3 totals 15 residues. Trimming took off 3 bases at V and 2 bases at J, with 12 bases between the two ends. CDR1 and CDR2 (germline): WNHNN, SYGVQD (reference sequence). The CDR3 DNA follows: TGCGCCAGCAGTGAAACCACCGGGTCCACAGATACGCAGTATTTT. Translation: CASSETTGSTDTQYF.

This rearrangement joins TRBV9 to TRBJ2-2, with D perhaps TRBD1 (6 bases). The CDR3 has 15 amino acids. Germline V gene data show CDR1 as SGDLS and CDR2 as YYNGEE. The V and J ends lost 0 bases and 5 bases respectively, with 11 bases between them. The CDR3 nucleotides read TGTGCCAGCAGCGTAGCAGGGGTGGGGACCGGGGAGCTGTTTTTT. Protein: CASSVAGVGTGELFF.

With respect to this clonotype: A much bigger clone sits one base away, suggesting this may be a read error. The chain joins TRBV6-2 or TRBV6-3 to TRBJ2-1; no firm D call. Germline V gene lookup returns CDR1 MNHEY and CDR2 SVGEGT. V dropped 8 bases and J dropped 9 bases, with 20 bases sitting between them. This CDR3 comprises 14 residues. DNA of the CDR3: TGTGCCAGCGTATTAGCAAGCCTAACGGGTGAGCAGTTCTTC. Encoded protein: CASVLASLTGEQFF.

Of note for this clonotype: This may be a read error: a much more frequent sequence differs by one nucleotide. This sequence joins TRBV7-2 and TRBJ1-2; D unresolved. CDR3 size: 14 residues. CDR1 SGHTA and CDR2 FQGNSA come from the germline V gene. V lost 3 bases to trimming and J lost 3 bases, with 11 bases between them. Here the CDR3 reads CASSFSRSDYGYTF. The CDR3 DNA reads as TGTGCCAGCAGCTTTTCACGGAGCGACTATGGCTACACCTTC. Complete variable domain (other parts from reference TRBV7-2 and TRBJ1-2): GAGVSQSPSNKVTEKGKDVELRCDPISGHTALYWYRQSLGQGLEFLIYFQGNSAPDKSGLPSDRFSAERTGGSVSTLTIQRTQQEDSAVYLCASSFSRSDYGYTFGSGTRLTVV.